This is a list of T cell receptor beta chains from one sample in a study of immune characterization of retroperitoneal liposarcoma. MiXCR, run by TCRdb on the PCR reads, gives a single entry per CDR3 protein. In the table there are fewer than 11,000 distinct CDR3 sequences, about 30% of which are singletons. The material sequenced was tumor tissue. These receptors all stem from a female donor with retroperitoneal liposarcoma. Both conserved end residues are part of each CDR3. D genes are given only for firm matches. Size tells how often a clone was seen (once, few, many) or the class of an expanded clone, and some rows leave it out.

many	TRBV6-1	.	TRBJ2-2	CASSEGVIGELFF	TGTGCCAGCAGTGAAGGGGTGATCGGGGAGCTGTTTTTT
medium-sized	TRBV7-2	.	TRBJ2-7	CASSLGYYEQYF	TGTGCCAGCAGCTTAGGATATTACGAGCAGTACTTC
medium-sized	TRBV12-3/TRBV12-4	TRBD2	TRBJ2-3	CASSLAYGGRAGDTQYF	TGTGCCAGCAGTTTAGCCTACGGCGGGAGGGCCGGAGATACGCAGTATTTT
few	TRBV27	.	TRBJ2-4	CATQVWNEQYF	TGTGCCACCCAAGTTTGGAATGAGCAGTACTTC
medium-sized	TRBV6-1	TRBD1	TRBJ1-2	CASSPSTGGYGYTF	TGTGCCAGCAGTCCCTCGACAGGGGGCTATGGCTACACCTTC
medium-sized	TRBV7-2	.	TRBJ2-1	CASSLVVWEAGSYNEQFF	TGTGCCAGCAGCTTAGTTGTGTGGGAGGCAGGTTCCTACAATGAGCAGTTCTTC
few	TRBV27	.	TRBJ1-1	CASSLAGTNTEAFF	TGTGCCAGCAGTTTGGCAGGGACGAACACTGAAGCTTTCTTT
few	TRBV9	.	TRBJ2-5	CASSVVSGPLQETQYF	TGTGCCAGCAGCGTAGTCTCAGGCCCCCTACAAGAGACCCAGTACTTC
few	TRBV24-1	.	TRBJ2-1	CATSDAYGRAPYNEQFF	TGTGCCACCAGTGATGCCTATGGCAGGGCACCCTACAATGAGCAGTTCTTC
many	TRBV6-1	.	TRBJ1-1	CASSSVGKLNTEAFF	TGTGCCAGCAGTTCCGTAGGGAAACTGAACACTGAAGCTTTCTTT
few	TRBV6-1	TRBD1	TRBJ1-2	CASTTGDRVGYGYTF	TGTGCCAGCACCACGGGGGACAGGGTTGGCTATGGCTACACCTTC
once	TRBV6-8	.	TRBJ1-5	CASSPGTPNQPQHF	TGTGCCAGCAGTCCCGGGACACCCAATCAGCCCCAGCATTTT
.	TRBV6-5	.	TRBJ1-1	CASRGRVPPEAFF	TGTGCCAGCAGGGGAAGGGTCCCACCTGAAGCTTTCTTT
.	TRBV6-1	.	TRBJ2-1	CASRRASNEQFF	TGTGCCAGCAGGCGGGCCTCCAATGAGCAGTTCTTC
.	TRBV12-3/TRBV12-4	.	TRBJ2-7	CASSSRGSYEQYF	TGTGCCAGCAGTTCCCGGGGATCCTACGAGCAGTACTTC
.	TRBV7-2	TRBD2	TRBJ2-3	CASSLWGLGDTQYF	TGTGCCAGCAGCTTATGGGGACTAGGTGATACGCAGTATTTT
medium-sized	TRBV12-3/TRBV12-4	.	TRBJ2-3	CASSLYRLAADTQYF	TGTGCCAGCAGTTTATATCGGCTAGCTGCAGATACGCAGTATTTT
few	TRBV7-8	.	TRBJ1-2	CASSFRSFRYGYTF	TGTGCCAGCAGCTTCAGAAGTTTTCGGTATGGCTACACCTTC
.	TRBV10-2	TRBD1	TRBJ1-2	CASSEDRAYGYTF	TGCGCCAGCAGTGAGGACAGGGCGTATGGCTACACCTTC
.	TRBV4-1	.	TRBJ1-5	CASSQGTGRGQPQHF	TGCGCCAGCAGCCAAGGAACAGGCCGGGGCCAGCCCCAGCATTTT
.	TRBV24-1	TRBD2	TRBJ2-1	CATRGQEGGQETQFF	TGTGCCACCAGGGGGCAAGAGGGAGGGCAAGAGACCCAGTTCTTC
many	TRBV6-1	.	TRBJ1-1	CASSELRTAEAFF	TGTGCCAGCAGTGAATTAAGGACAGCTGAAGCTTTCTTT
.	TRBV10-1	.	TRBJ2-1	CASFGPGGYNEQFF	.
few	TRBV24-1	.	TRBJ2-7	CATSDPRREQYF	TGTGCCACCAGTGATCCCCGACGGGAGCAGTACTTC
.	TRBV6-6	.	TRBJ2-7	CASSGYAVAYEQYF	TGTGCCAGCAGTGGGTACGCAGTAGCGTACGAGCAGTACTTC